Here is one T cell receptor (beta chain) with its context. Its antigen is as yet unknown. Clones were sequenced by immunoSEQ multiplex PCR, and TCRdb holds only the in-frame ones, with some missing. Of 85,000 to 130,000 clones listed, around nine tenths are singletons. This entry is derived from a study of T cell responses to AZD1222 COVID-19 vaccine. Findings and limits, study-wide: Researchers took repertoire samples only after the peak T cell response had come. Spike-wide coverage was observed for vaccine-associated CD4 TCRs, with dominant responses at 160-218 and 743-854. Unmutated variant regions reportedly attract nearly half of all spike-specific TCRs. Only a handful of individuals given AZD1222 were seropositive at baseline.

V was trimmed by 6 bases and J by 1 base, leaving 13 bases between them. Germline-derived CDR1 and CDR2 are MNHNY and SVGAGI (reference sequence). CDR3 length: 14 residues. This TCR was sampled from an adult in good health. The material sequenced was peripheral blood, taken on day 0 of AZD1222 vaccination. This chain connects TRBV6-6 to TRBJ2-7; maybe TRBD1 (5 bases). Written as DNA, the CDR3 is TGTGCCAGCAGCTCCCTAGGGGAATCCTACGAGCAGTACTTC. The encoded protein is CASSSLGESYEQYF.